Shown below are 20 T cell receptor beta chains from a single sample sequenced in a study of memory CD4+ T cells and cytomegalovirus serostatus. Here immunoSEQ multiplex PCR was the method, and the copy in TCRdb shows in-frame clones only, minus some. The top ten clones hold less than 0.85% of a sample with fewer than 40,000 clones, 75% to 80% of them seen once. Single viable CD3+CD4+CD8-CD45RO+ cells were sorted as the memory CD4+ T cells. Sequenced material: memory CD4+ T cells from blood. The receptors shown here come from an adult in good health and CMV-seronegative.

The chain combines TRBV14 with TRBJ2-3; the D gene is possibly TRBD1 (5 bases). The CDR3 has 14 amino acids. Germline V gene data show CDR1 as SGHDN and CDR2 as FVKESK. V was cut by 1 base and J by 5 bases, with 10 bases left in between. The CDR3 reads CASSQGAGRDTQYF. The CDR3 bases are TGTGCCAGCAGCCAAGGGGCAGGGCGAGATACGCAGTATTTT.

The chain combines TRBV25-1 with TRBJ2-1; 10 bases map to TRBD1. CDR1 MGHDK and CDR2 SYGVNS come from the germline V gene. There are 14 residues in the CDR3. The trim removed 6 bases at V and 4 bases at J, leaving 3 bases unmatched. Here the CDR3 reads CASRGDRGYNEQFF. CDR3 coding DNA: TGTGCCAGCAGAGGGGACAGGGGTTACAATGAGCAGTTCTTC. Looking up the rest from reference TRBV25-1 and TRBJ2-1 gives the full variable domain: EADIYQTPRYLVIGTGKKITLECSQTMGHDKMYWYQQDPGMELHLIHYSYGVNSTEKGDLSSESTVSRIRTEHFPLTLESARPSHTSQYLCASRGDRGYNEQFFGPGTRLTVL.

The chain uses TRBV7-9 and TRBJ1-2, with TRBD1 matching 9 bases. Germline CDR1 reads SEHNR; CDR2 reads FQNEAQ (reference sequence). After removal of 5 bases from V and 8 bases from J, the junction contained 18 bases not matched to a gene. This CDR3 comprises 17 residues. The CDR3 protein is CASSRSQGASSSAGYTF. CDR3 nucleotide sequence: TGTGCCAGCAGCCGATCACAGGGGGCCAGTTCATCTGCCGGCTACACCTTC.

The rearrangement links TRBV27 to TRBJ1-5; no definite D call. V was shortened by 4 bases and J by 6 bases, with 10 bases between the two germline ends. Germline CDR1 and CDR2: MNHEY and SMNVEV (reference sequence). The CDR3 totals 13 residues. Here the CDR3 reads CASSSQYAQPQHF. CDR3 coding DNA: TGTGCCAGCAGTTCCCAGTATGCTCAGCCCCAGCATTTT.

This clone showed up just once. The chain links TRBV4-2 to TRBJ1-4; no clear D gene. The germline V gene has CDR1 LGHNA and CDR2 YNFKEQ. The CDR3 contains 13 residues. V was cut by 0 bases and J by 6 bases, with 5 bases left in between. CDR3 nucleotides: TGTGCCAGCAGCCAAGATTTGGATGAAAAACTGTTTTTT. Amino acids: CASSQDLDEKLFF.

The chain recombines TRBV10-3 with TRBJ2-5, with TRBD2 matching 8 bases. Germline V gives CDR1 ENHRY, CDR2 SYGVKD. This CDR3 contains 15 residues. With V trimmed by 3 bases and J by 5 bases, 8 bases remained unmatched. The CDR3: CAISDGAGGVETQYF. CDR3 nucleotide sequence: TGTGCCATCAGTGATGGGGCGGGGGGCGTCGAGACCCAGTACTTC.

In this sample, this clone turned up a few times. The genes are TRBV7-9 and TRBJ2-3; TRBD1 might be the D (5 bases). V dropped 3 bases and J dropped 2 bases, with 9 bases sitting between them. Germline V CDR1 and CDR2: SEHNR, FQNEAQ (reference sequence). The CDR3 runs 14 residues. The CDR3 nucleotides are TGTGCCAGCAGCTTTGGGGCCGACACAGATACGCAGTATTTT. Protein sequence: CASSFGADTDTQYF.

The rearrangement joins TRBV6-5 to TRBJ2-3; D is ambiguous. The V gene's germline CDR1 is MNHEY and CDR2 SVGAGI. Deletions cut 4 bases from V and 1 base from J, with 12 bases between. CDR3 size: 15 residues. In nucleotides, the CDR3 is TGTGCCAGCAGTTCCTCCGGCCTCGGCACAGATACGCAGTATTTT. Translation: CASSSSGLGTDTQYF.

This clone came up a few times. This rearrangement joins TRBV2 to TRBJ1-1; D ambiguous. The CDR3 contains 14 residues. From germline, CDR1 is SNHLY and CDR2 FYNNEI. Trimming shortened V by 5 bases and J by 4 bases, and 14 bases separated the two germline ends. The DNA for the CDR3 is TGTGCCAGCAGTTACGACACTAGGACCACTGAAGCTTTCTTT. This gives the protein CASSYDTRTTEAFF.

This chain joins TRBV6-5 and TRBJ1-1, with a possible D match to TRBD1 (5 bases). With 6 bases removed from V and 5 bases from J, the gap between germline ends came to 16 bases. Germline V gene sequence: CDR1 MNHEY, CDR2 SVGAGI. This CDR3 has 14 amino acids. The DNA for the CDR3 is TGTGCCAGCAGCTTCGACAGAGGTAGGACTGAAGCTTTCTTT. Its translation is CASSFDRGRTEAFF.

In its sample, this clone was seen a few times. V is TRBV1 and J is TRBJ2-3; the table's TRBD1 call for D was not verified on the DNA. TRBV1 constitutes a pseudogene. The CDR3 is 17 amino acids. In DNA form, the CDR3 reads TGCACCAGCAGCCAGATGCCCGACAGGGGGCTCACAGATACGCAGTATTTT. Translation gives CTSSQMPDRGLTDTQYF.

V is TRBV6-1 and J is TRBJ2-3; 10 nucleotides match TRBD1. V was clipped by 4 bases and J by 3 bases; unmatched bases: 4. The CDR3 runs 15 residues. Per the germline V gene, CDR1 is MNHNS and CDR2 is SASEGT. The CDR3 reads CASSATGGITDTQYF. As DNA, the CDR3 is TGTGCCAGCAGTGCGACAGGGGGCATAACAGATACGCAGTATTTT.

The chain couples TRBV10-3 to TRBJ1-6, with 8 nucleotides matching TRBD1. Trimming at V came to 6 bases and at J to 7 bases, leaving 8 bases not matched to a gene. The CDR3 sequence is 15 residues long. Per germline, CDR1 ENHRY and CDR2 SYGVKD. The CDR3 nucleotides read TGTGCCATCAGAAGCCGGACAGGGAGCAATTCACCCCTCCACTTT. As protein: CAIRSRTGSNSPLHF.

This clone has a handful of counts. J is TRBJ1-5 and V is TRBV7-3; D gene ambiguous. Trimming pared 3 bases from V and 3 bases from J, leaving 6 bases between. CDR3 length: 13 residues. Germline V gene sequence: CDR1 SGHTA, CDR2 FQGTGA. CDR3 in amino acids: CASSLENNQPQHF. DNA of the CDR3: TGTGCCAGCAGCTTGGAAAACAATCAGCCCCAGCATTTT.

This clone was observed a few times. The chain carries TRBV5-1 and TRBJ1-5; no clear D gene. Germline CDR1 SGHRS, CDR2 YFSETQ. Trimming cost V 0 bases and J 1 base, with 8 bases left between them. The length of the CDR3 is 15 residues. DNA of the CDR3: TGCGCCAGCAGCTTGGAAGGGCTGAGCAATCAGCCCCAGCATTTT. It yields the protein CASSLEGLSNQPQHF.

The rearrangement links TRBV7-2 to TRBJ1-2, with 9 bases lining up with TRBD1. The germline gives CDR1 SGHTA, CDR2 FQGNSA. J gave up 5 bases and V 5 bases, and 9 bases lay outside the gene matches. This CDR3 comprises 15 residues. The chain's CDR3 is CASSDWGQGLYGYTF. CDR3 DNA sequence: TGTGCCAGCAGCGATTGGGGACAGGGATTGTATGGCTACACCTTC.

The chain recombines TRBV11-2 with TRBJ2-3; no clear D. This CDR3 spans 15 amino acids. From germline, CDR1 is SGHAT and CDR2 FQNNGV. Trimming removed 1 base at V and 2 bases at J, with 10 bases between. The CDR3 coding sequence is TGTGCCAGCAGCTTAGGTGGCAGTAACACAGATACGCAGTATTTT. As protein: CASSLGGSNTDTQYF.

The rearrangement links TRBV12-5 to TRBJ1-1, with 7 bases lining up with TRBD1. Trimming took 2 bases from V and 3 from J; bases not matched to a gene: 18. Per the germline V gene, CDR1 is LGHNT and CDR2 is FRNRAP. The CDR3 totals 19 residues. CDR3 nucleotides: TGTGCTAGTGGTTTGAGGCCTGACAGGGCGGTAACTACGGACACTGAAGCTTTCTTT. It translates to CASGLRPDRAVTTDTEAFF.

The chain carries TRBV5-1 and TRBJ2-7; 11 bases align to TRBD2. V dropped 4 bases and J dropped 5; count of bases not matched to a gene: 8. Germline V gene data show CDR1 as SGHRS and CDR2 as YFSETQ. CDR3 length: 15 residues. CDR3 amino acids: CASSTSGGVVDEQYF. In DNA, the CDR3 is TGCGCCAGCAGCACTAGCGGGGGAGTGGTTGACGAGCAGTACTTC.

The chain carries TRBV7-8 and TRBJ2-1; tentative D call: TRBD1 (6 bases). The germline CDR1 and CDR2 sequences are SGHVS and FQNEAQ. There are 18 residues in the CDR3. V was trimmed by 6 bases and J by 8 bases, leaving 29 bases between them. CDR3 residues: CASRLPKRLQGRLDEQFF. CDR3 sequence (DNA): TGTGCCAGCAGACTACCCAAACGTCTGCAGGGGCGGTTGGATGAGCAGTTCTTC.